Detailed here is one TCR beta chain. Profiling relied on immunoSEQ multiplex PCR, and the TCRdb table lists in-frame clones only, not all of them. The repertoire holds 50,000 to 60,000 clones, approximately 90% seen once, with around 0.4% in the top ten. CDR1 is SEHNR and CDR2 is FQNEAQ in the germline V gene (reference sequence). The CDR3 has 12 amino acids. Trimming removed 4 bases at V and 7 bases at J, with 10 bases between. This sample is part of a study of T cell changes during pregnancy in multiple sclerosis. The clonotype was recovered from a female donor with multiple sclerosis, enrolled in a pregnancy study. The genes are TRBV7-9 and TRBJ1-1; possible D gene TRBD1, 6 bases. This specimen consisted of CD4+ T cells from peripheral blood mononuclear cells, obtained in the third trimester of pregnancy. CDR3 amino acids: CASSSTGYEAFF. CDR3 coding DNA: TGTGCCAGCAGCTCGACAGGTTATGAAGCTTTCTTT.